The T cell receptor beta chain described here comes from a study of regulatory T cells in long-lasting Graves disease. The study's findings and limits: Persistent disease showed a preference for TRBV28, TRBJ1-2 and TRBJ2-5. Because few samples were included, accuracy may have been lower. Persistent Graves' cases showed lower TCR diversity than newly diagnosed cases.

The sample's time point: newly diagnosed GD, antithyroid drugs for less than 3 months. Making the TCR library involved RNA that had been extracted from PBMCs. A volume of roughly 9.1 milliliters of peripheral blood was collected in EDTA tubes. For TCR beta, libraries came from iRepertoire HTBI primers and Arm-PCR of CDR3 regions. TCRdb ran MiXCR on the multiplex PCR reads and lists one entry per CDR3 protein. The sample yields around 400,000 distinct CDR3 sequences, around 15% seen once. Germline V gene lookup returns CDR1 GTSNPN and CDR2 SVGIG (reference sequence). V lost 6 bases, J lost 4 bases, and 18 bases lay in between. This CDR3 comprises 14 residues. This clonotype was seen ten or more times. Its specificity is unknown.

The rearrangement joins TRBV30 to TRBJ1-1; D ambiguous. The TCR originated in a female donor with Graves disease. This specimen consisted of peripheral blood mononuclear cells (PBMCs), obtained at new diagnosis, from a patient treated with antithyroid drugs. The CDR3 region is CACVENTVGTEAFF. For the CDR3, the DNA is TGTGCCTGCGTCGAGAATACGGTGGGCACTGAAGCTTTCTTT.